This TCR beta chain was documented in a study of blood T cell repertoires in COVID-19. Data came from immunoSEQ multiplex PCR; TCRdb stores just in-frame clones and leaves some out. The sample lists about 240,000 clones, 88% occurring once. Losses at the gene ends were 7 bases for V and 1 base for J; bases not matched to a gene: 6. This CDR3 has 17 amino acids. Germline loops: CDR1 SEHNR, CDR2 FQNEAQ (reference sequence). This receptor was identified in a woman aged 40 to 50 who had recovered from COVID-19. The chain recombines TRBV7-9 with TRBJ2-3; 15 positions agree with TRBD2. The sample taken for sequencing was peripheral blood. The CDR3 nucleotides are TGTGCCAGCACCGGACTAGCGGGAGGGCCCGGCACAGATACGCAGTATTTT. This gives the protein CASTGLAGGPGTDTQYF.